This T cell receptor (beta chain) stems from a study of identical twins. Study-level results: Abundant cord blood beta clonotypes carried fewer insertions; memory repertoires showed none.

The table lists this clonotype with many counts. What it binds is unknown. A template switching step contributed a universal primer site, while unique molecular identifiers were present in the cDNA. TCRdb recomputed calls from the 5' RACE reads with MiXCR, one row per CDR3 protein. This table has under 300,000 distinct CDR3 sequences, roughly 13% appearing once. This sample was also put to use in a study of yellow fever vaccine responses in identical twins.

The sequenced sample was memory (CD45RO+) T cells sorted from blood. The clonotype comes from a young woman in good health.

CDR3 bases: TGCGCCAGCAGCTGGGACCTAACTGACGTCCTGACTTTC. It translates to CASSWDLTDVLTF. The chain couples TRBV5-1 to TRBJ2-6; possibly TRBD1 or TRBD2 for D (5 bases each). Trimming shortened V by 3 bases and J by 11 bases, and 12 bases separated the two germline ends. The CDR3 length is 13 residues. Germline V gives CDR1 SGHRS, CDR2 YFSETQ.